These T cell receptor beta chains were read from a single sample in a study of breast tumors, draining lymph nodes, adjacent tissues. In TCRdb, the multiplex PCR reads were re-called with MiXCR into one record per CDR3 protein. The table shows around 110,000 distinct CDR3 sequences, with less than 40% occurring only once. What was sequenced was axillary lymph node tissue. These TCRs come from a female donor with breast cancer. Some clones in this sample may be carry-over from other donors' samples. The CDR3 runs from the conserved cysteine through the conserved F or W. The D gene is left open where the match is weak. Clone size is given for some rows only: seen once, a few or many times, or a class if the clone is expanded.

D gene	V gene	clone size	J gene	CDR3 DNA	CDR3 protein
NA	TRBV20-1	NA	TRBJ2-6	TGCAGTGCCTCTTGGGGTTTCCCTGAAGCTTTC	CSASWGFPEAF
TRBD1	TRBV19	many	TRBJ2-2	TGTGCCAGTAGCTGGACAGGGAACACCGGGGAGCTGTTTTTT	CASSWTGNTGELFF
NA	TRBV15	once	TRBJ2-7	TGTGCCACCAGCAGCTCGGGGGAGGGGGGATCCGAGCAGTACTTC	CATSSSGEGGSEQYF
NA	TRBV15	NA	TRBJ2-3	TGTGCCACCAGCAGAGATCCCCGCAGAACAGATACACAGTATTTT	CATSRDPRRTDTQYF
NA	TRBV4-2	NA	TRBJ1-2	TGTGCCAGCAGCCGCGGTAACAGTAACTATGGCTACACCTTC	CASSRGNSNYGYTF
TRBD2	TRBV6-4	many	TRBJ2-1	TGTGCCAGCAGTCTAGCGGGAGGAGGGAATGAGCAGTTCTTC	CASSLAGGGNEQFF
TRBD2	TRBV6-2/TRBV6-3	many	TRBJ2-1	TGTGCCAGCGCGTTGGTAGCGGGGAATAATGAGCAGTTCTTC	CASALVAGNNEQFF
NA	TRBV20-1	many	TRBJ2-4	TGCAGTGCTAGAGAGGGGCCTAAAAACATTCAGTACTTC	CSAREGPKNIQYF
NA	TRBV20-1	many	TRBJ1-5	TGCAGTGCTAGAGACAGGGGTCTAAGCAATCAGCCCCAGCATTTT	CSARDRGLSNQPQHF
TRBD2	TRBV6-5	many	TRBJ2-1	TGTGCCAGCAGTCGTACTAGCGGGCAGTTCTTC	CASSRTSGQFF
TRBD1	TRBV7-2	NA	TRBJ2-7	TGTGCCAGCAGCAATGGACAGGGTGTCTACGAGCAGTACTTC	CASSNGQGVYEQYF
NA	TRBV5-1	once	TRBJ2-3	TGTGCCAGCAGCTTAGTGGGTGGGGCCAACGTCCTGACTAGCACAGATACGCAGTATTTT	CASSLVGGANVLTSTDTQYF
NA	TRBV20-1	many	TRBJ2-1	TGCAGTGCCCCAGAGGCCCAGCGGAACAATGAGCAGTTCTTC	CSAPEAQRNNEQFF
NA	TRBV20-1	many	TRBJ2-7	TGCAGTGCTAGCGTTCTTACCTACGAGCAGTACTTC	CSASVLTYEQYF
NA	TRBV20-1	many	TRBJ2-2	TGCAGTGCCCCTAAACGGAACACCGGGGAGCTGTTTTTT	CSAPKRNTGELFF
NA	TRBV7-9	many	TRBJ2-2	TGTGCCAGCAGCTTGGGGGGCACAACGAACACCGGGGAGCTGTTTTTT	CASSLGGTTNTGELFF
NA	TRBV7-8	many	TRBJ1-5	TGTGCCAGCAGCTTAGAAGGTCTTCAGCCCCAGCATTTT	CASSLEGLQPQHF
NA	TRBV12-5	many	TRBJ1-3	TGTGCTAGTGGTTTGGTAATAACAGGCCTTGCTGGAAACACCATATATTTT	CASGLVITGLAGNTIYF
NA	TRBV20-1	many	TRBJ2-7	TGCAGTGCTAGAGATCCCGGGGCGGCCCACGAGCAGTACTTC	CSARDPGAAHEQYF
TRBD2	TRBV20-1	many	TRBJ2-7	TGCAGTGTGGCGGGGGGGCGTGAGCAGTACTTC	CSVAGGREQYF
NA	TRBV5-4	many	TRBJ2-3	TGTGCCAGCAGCTACCGGGACACAGATACGCAGTATTTT	CASSYRDTDTQYF
NA	TRBV12-3/TRBV12-4	many	TRBJ2-1	TGTGCCAGCAGTTTAGGGTCCCCGGCGGAGCAGTTCTTC	CASSLGSPAEQFF
TRBD1	TRBV3-1	many	TRBJ1-4	TGTGCCAGCAGCCAGACCGGGACAGGGAATGAAAAACTGTTTTTT	CASSQTGTGNEKLFF
TRBD1	TRBV6-1	many	TRBJ1-6	TGTGCCAGCAGGCTCGGGACAGGGGAGGGTTCACCCCTCCACTTT	CASRLGTGEGSPLHF
TRBD2	TRBV29-1	many	TRBJ2-5	TGCAGCGTTGTGGCGGGAGCAGAGACCCAGTACTTC	CSVVAGAETQYF
NA	TRBV20-1	many	TRBJ2-7	TGCAGTGCTAGAGACCCGAACCCGGACATCTCCTACGAGCAGTACTTC	CSARDPNPDISYEQYF
NA	TRBV4-1	many	TRBJ1-2	TGCGCCAGCAGCCAAGATCCTAACTATGGCTACACCTTC	CASSQDPNYGYTF
NA	TRBV19	many	TRBJ2-7	TGTGCCAGTAGTATCAGGGGTGACTACGAGCAGTACTTC	CASSIRGDYEQYF
NA	TRBV10-1	many	TRBJ1-2	TGCGCCAGCAGTGGACGAGCCGACTATGGCTACACCTTC	CASSGRADYGYTF
TRBD2	TRBV20-1	many	TRBJ2-4	TGCAGTGCTGATGAGCTAGCGGGAGGGGGATTAGCCAAAAACATTCAGTACTTC	CSADELAGGGLAKNIQYF
TRBD2	TRBV4-1	many	TRBJ2-7	TGCGCCAGCAGCCAAAACCCTAGCGGGCTCTCCTACGAGCAGTACTTC	CASSQNPSGLSYEQYF
NA	TRBV24-1	many	TRBJ1-2	TGTGCCACCAGTGACGGGAGGATCTACACCTTC	CATSDGRIYTF
NA	TRBV24-1	NA	TRBJ1-3	TGTGCCACCAGTGATTGCCCTTACGCCTCCTCTGGAAACACCATATGTTTT	CATSDCPYASSGNTICF
TRBD2	TRBV4-1	many	TRBJ2-2	TGCGCCAGCAGCCCACCACTAGCGGCTAACACCGGGGAGCTGTTTTTT	CASSPPLAANTGELFF
NA	TRBV6-1	many	TRBJ2-7	TGTGCCAGCAGTGAAGCGTATCCACTGCTCGAGCAGTACTTC	CASSEAYPLLEQYF
TRBD2	TRBV5-1	many	TRBJ2-3	TGCGCCAGCAGCTTGAGGCTAGCGGGAGCAGATACGCAGTATTTT	CASSLRLAGADTQYF
NA	TRBV20-1	NA	TRBJ2-7	TGCAGTGCTAGGCCTGTCAAGCTAGCCCAACCCTACGAGCAGTACTTC	CSARPVKLAQPYEQYF
NA	TRBV9	NA	TRBJ1-1	TGTGCCAGCAGCCGCCCTCATCTCGGGGTGGCCACTGAAGCTTTCTTT	CASSRPHLGVATEAFF
NA	TRBV9	NA	TRBJ2-1	TGTGCCAGCAGCGTAGGAGACAGACTCTACAATGAGCAGCTCTTC	CASSVGDRLYNEQLF
TRBD1	TRBV7-3	NA	TRBJ2-3	TGTCCCAGCAGCTTAACTTCCCCACTAGAAGGGACAGATCCGCAGTATTTT	CPSSLTSPLEGTDPQYF
TRBD1	TRBV2	many	TRBJ1-2	TGTGCCAGCCCCTTACCAGCGGACAGGGGGGATGGCTACACCTTC	CASPLPADRGDGYTF
TRBD1	TRBV5-6	many	TRBJ2-5	TGTGCCAGCAGCATCCGGGACAGGCCCCAGTACTTC	CASSIRDRPQYF
TRBD1	TRBV9	many	TRBJ2-1	TGTGCCAGCAGCGGGCGGGACAGGAGCTCCTACAATGAGCAGTTCTTC	CASSGRDRSSYNEQFF
NA	TRBV11-3	NA	TRBJ1-5	TGTGCCAGCAGCCACGCTCCCGGCCCTAGCAATCAGCCCCAGCATTTT	CASSHAPGPSNQPQHF
NA	TRBV20-1	many	TRBJ1-1	TGCAGTGCTAGTGAAGGCCACACTGAAGCTTTCTTT	CSASEGHTEAFF
NA	TRBV2	many	TRBJ2-2	TGTGCCAGCGGCAGGGAAAACACCGGGGAGCTGTTTTTT	CASGRENTGELFF